This TCR beta chain came from a study of prognosis after radiotherapy for stage I lung cancer. Germline trimming cut 4 bases from V and 6 bases from J; bases unmatched to any gene: 13. Germline-derived CDR1 and CDR2 are SGHKS and YYEKEE (reference sequence). CDR3 size: 16 residues. Every patient was node-negative on CT and PET/CT and lacked prior chemotherapy, radiotherapy or other malignancies. Study results and limitations: In patients with versus without metastases, TRBV and TRBJ gene usage reportedly differed.

Comment on this clonotype: Its target is not known. This may stem from a read error, because a much larger clone lies one nucleotide away. This CDR3 is missing its conserved last phenylalanine or tryptophan, likely due to a read error.

TCR beta CDR3 was amplified from genomic DNA by two-round multiplex PCR. The authors ran first-round PCR with primers specific to each TRBV and TRBJ gene. TCRdb recomputed calls from the multiplex PCR reads with MiXCR, one row per CDR3 protein. The sample holds over 10,000 distinct CDR3 sequences, around 48% seen once. The chain couples TRBV5-5 to TRBJ2-3; 8 bases agree with TRBD2. The starting material was PBMCs, obtained before or after stereotactic body radiation therapy (not recorded which). This clonotype originated in a donor aged 50 or older with non-small cell lung cancer. Written as DNA, the CDR3 is TGTGCCAGCAGCACACACAATCGCCCTAGCGGGGATACGCAGTATTTG. This sequence encodes CASSTHNRPSGDTQYL.